These 20 T cell receptor beta chains were sequenced from one sample in a study of T cell changes during pregnancy in multiple sclerosis. Assay: immunoSEQ multiplex PCR; the TCRdb copy retains only in-frame clones and omits some. The sample records around 40,000 clones, 75% to 95% being singletons. This sample comprised CD8+ T cells from peripheral blood mononuclear cells, obtained in the second trimester of pregnancy. The receptors stem from a female donor with multiple sclerosis, enrolled in a pregnancy study.

The V call is TRBV2, the J call TRBJ2-3; D is perhaps TRBD2 (6 bases). The germline gives CDR1 SNHLY, CDR2 FYNNEI. CDR3 length: 16 amino acids. Trimming pared 8 bases from V and 0 bases from J, leaving 18 bases between. The CDR3 here is CASEEGAASSTDTQYF. The CDR3, as DNA: TGTGCCAGCGAGGAGGGTGCCGCATCTAGCACAGATACGCAGTATTTT.

The DNA for the CDR3 is TGTGCCAGCAGCTTAGGGGCGGGGGAGCTGTTTTTT. It codes for CASSLGAGELFF. This rearrangement joins TRBV7-9 to TRBJ2-2; D remains ambiguous. Trimming shortened V by 1 base and J by 8 bases, and 5 bases separated the two germline ends. Germline V gene sequence: CDR1 SEHNR, CDR2 FQNEAQ (reference sequence). The CDR3 covers 12 residues.

This chain joins TRBV6-1 and TRBJ1-2; possibly TRBD1 for D (5 bases). The germline V gene has CDR1 MNHNS and CDR2 SASEGT. The CDR3 spans 14 residues. Trimming left V 0 bases short and J 3 bases short, with 8 bases between. The CDR3 sequence: CASSEAGEYYGYTF. The CDR3 DNA is TGTGCCAGCAGTGAAGCAGGGGAATACTATGGCTACACCTTC.

This clone was found once. The genes are TRBV6-4 and TRBJ2-1; no clear D. Germline loops: CDR1 MRHNA, CDR2 SNTAGT. The CDR3 has 14 amino acids. V shed 4 bases and J shed 3 bases, with 10 bases lying between them. In DNA form, the CDR3 reads TGTGCCAGCAGTGTGGAGAACCACTACAATGAGCAGTTCTTC. Encoded protein: CASSVENHYNEQFF.

The chain's CDR3 is CASARGDYEQYF. The CDR3 nucleotides read TGTGCCTCGGCCAGGGGCGACTACGAGCAGTACTTC. The chain employs TRBV7-2 and TRBJ2-7, with D possibly TRBD1 on 6 matching bases. The germline V and J ends were trimmed by 11 bases and 3 bases, with 14 bases remaining between them. Germline CDR1 is SGHTA and CDR2 is FQGNSA. The length of the CDR3 is 12 residues.

The chain employs TRBV7-7 and TRBJ2-1, with 14 bases aligning to TRBD2. The CDR3 has 16 amino acids. CDR1 and CDR2 from the germline V gene are SSHAT and FNYEAQ (reference sequence). V shed 5 bases and J 8 bases; nucleotides not matched to a gene: 8. The CDR3 nucleotides read TGTGCCAGCAGCCGAGGGACTAGCGGGAGAAGGGATGAGCAGTTCTTC. As protein: CASSRGTSGRRDEQFF.

The chain has TRBV19 and TRBJ2-7; D is unresolved. V was cut by 3 bases and J by 0 bases, with 12 bases left in between. This CDR3 is built from 15 residues. CDR1 LNHDA and CDR2 SQIVND come from the germline V gene (reference sequence). The CDR3 loop is CASSIWHTSSYEQYF. DNA of the CDR3: TGTGCCAGTAGTATTTGGCACACCAGCTCCTACGAGCAGTACTTC.

The J gene is TRBJ1-1, the V gene TRBV27, with 7 bases fitting TRBD1. Germline V gene sequence: CDR1 MNHEY, CDR2 SMNVEV (reference sequence). V gave up 4 bases and J gave up 4 bases; unmatched junction bases: 6. CDR3 length: 14 amino acids. In DNA, the CDR3 is TGTGCCAGCAGTTCACCTGACAGGGCCACTGAAGCTTTCTTT. Its protein is CASSSPDRATEAFF.

This clone was counted once. The chain carries TRBV27 and TRBJ1-2, with 7 bases aligning to TRBD1. The germline CDR1 and CDR2 sequences are MNHEY and SMNVEV (reference sequence). V shed 6 bases, J shed 3 bases, and the junction held 7 bases outside the gene matches. The CDR3 contains 14 residues. This CDR3 reads CASSPTGNYYGYTF. The CDR3 DNA follows: TGTGCCAGCAGCCCGACAGGGAACTACTATGGCTACACCTTC.

V and J are TRBV9 and TRBJ2-7; TRBD1 matches 7 bases. The CDR3 is 12 residues long. V lost 4 bases to trimming and J lost 6 bases; unmatched junction nucleotides: 4. The germline V gene has CDR1 SGDLS and CDR2 YYNGEE. CDR3 coding DNA: TGTGCCAGCAGCCTGACAGGGATCGAGCAGTACTTC. Translated: CASSLTGIEQYF. Drawing the rest from reference TRBV9 and TRBJ2-7, the complete variable domain is DSGVTQTPKHLITATGQRVTLRCSPRSGDLSVYWYQQSLDQGLQFLIQYYNGEERAKGNILERFSAQQFPDLHSELNLSSLELGDSALYFCASSLTGIEQYFGPGTRLTVT.

The V and J genes are TRBV10-3 and TRBJ2-3, with 7 bases identical to TRBD2. The ends lost 7 bases at V and 3 bases at J; junction bases unmatched: 13. The CDR3 loop spans 16 amino acids. Germline V gene lookup returns CDR1 ENHRY and CDR2 SYGVKD. The CDR3 bases are TGTGCCATCACGTCAGCGGGAAGTCTTAGGACAGATACGCAGTATTTT. It encodes CAITSAGSLRTDTQYF.

This chain connects TRBV19 to TRBJ1-1; tentative D call: TRBD1 (5 bases). The CDR3 runs 13 residues. The germline V and J ends were trimmed by 2 bases and 5 bases, with 9 bases remaining between them. In germline, CDR1 is LNHDA, CDR2 SQIVND (reference sequence). The CDR3 protein is CASSISRGTEAFF. The CDR3 DNA is TGTGCCAGTAGTATATCCCGGGGGACTGAAGCTTTCTTT.

The chain employs TRBV4-1 and TRBJ2-7, with D possibly TRBD1 on 5 matching bases. The CDR3 has 17 residues. V was shortened by 0 bases and J by 0 bases, with 15 bases between the two germline ends. The germline V gene encodes CDR1 MGHRA and CDR2 YSYEKL. CDR3 protein: CASSQEFRTYSSYEQYF. The CDR3 DNA follows: TGCGCCAGCAGCCAAGAGTTTCGGACATACAGCTCCTACGAGCAGTACTTC.

The chain combines TRBV6-5 with TRBJ1-2; possibly TRBD1 for D (5 bases). Germline values: CDR1 MNHEY, CDR2 SVGAGI. This CDR3 contains 16 residues. The germline V and J ends were trimmed by 0 bases and 4 bases, with 15 bases remaining between them. The CDR3 here is CASSYSRLGLLYGYTF. The CDR3, as DNA: TGTGCCAGCAGTTACTCGAGATTGGGACTACTCTATGGCTACACCTTC.

This chain uses TRBV5-1 with TRBJ2-7; D possibly corresponds to TRBD2 (6 bases). CDR1 is SGHRS and CDR2 is YFSETQ in the germline V gene. The CDR3 is made up of 16 amino acids. V was pared by 2 bases and J by 5 bases, with 20 bases between. The CDR3 region has the DNA TGCGCCAGCAGCTTTGGGCCAGGGAGCGGGTTCGACGAGCAGTACTTC. Its protein is CASSFGPGSGFDEQYF.

The CDR3 loop reads CASTTIGTDYNEQFF. CDR3 sequence (DNA): TGTGCCAGTACCACGATCGGGACAGACTACAATGAGCAGTTCTTC. The chain has TRBV19 and TRBJ2-1; 7 bases map to TRBD1. Germline values: CDR1 LNHDA, CDR2 SQIVND (reference sequence). V gave up 7 bases and J gave up 3 bases; unmatched junction bases: 9. The CDR3 length is 15 residues. Looking up the rest from reference TRBV19 and TRBJ2-1 gives the full variable domain: DGGITQSPKYLFRKEGQNVTLSCEQNLNHDAMYWYRQDPGQGLRLIYYSQIVNDFQKGDIAEGYSVSREKKESFPLTVTSAQKNPTAFYLCASTTIGTDYNEQFFGPGTRLTVL.

This chain joins TRBV19 and TRBJ2-3, with D tentatively TRBD1 (6 bases). V gave up 4 bases and J gave up 0 bases, with 8 bases separating them. Germline-derived CDR1 and CDR2 are LNHDA and SQIVND (reference sequence). CDR3 length: 14 residues. CDR3 loop: CASSTTGSTDTQYF. The CDR3 DNA follows: TGTGCCAGTAGTACGACAGGTAGCACAGATACGCAGTATTTT. Together with reference TRBV19 and TRBJ2-3, the CDR3 gives the full variable domain: DGGITQSPKYLFRKEGQNVTLSCEQNLNHDAMYWYRQDPGQGLRLIYYSQIVNDFQKGDIAEGYSVSREKKESFPLTVTSAQKNPTAFYLCASSTTGSTDTQYFGPGTRLTVL.

Concerning this clone: A read error may account for a junction end that differs from germline. The chain combines TRBV5-8 with TRBJ1-5, with TRBD1 matching over 8 bases. The CDR3 has 11 amino acids. Germline V CDR1 and CDR2: SGHTS, YDEGEE. In DNA, the CDR3 is TGTGCCAGCAGCTTGGGACAGGGGCAAAATTTT. Its protein product is CASSLGQGQNF.

The rearrangement links TRBV30 to TRBJ2-3; the match to TRBD2 covers 10 bases. V lost 2 bases, J lost 2 bases, and 7 bases stayed unmatched. The germline gives CDR1 GTSNPN, CDR2 SVGIG (reference sequence). The CDR3 totals 16 residues. The CDR3: CAWSFILAGITDTQYF. The CDR3 nucleotides read TGTGCCTGGAGTTTCATACTAGCGGGAATCACAGATACGCAGTATTTT.

This clone was seen once. The chain has TRBV5-6 and TRBJ2-7, with D possibly TRBD2 on 7 matching bases. CDR3 length: 16 amino acids. V was shortened by 4 bases and J by 0 bases, with 17 bases between the two germline ends. CDR1 SGHDT and CDR2 YYEEEE come from the germline V gene. As DNA, the CDR3 is TGTGCCAGCAGCGACTCCCGGGGGGCCAGCTCCTACGAGCAGTACTTC. Residues: CASSDSRGASSYEQYF. The entire variable domain, with the rest obtained from reference TRBV5-6 and TRBJ2-7, is as follows: DAGVTQSPTHLIKTRGQQVTLRCSPKSGHDTVSWYQQALGQGPQFIFQYYEEEERQRGNFPDRFSGHQFPNYSSELNVNALLLGDSALYLCASSDSRGASSYEQYFGPGTRLTVT.